This TCR beta chain was recovered during a study of blood T cell repertoires in COVID-19. Germline loops: CDR1 SGHRS, CDR2 YFSETQ. Germline trimming cut 4 bases from V and 0 bases from J; bases unmatched to any gene: 14. The CDR3 is 19 residues long. The data were produced by immunoSEQ multiplex PCR, yet TCRdb's version contains in-frame clones alone and is incomplete. The sample gives roughly 24,000 clones, roughly 85% of which show up once; about 20% is in the top ten. The sequence was collected from a man aged 65-85 years in a cohort sampled during active COVID-19. The chain links TRBV5-1 to TRBJ2-1; 9 positions match TRBD1. The sequenced material came from peripheral blood. The CDR3 loop is CASSPAGTGTMSSYNEQFF. The DNA of the CDR3 is TGCGCCAGCAGCCCGGCCGGGACAGGGACCATGAGCTCCTACAATGAGCAGTTCTTC.